This TCR beta chain was identified during a study of post-analysis software for immune sequencing data. Whole-study results and caveats: A significant reduction in normalized Chao1 diversity was observed in multiple sclerosis patients versus controls.

Incorporated into the TCR beta cDNA libraries were unique molecular identifiers, which served to reduce PCR and sequencing biases. Between about 0.95 and 11 million T cells gave rise to roughly 0.5 million cDNA molecules. TCRdb itself ran the PCR reads through MiXCR, one entry per CDR3 protein. Counted here are hundreds of thousands of distinct CDR3 sequences, roughly 35% occurring once; the ten biggest clones make up around an eighth. Of note for this clonotype: Its antigen is still unknown.

The sequenced sample was blood. This receptor was identified in a girl aged 10-17 years with multiple sclerosis.

CDR3 loop: CASSQAGSTGELFF. CDR3 bases: TGTGCCAGCAGCCAAGCGGGGAGCACCGGGGAGCTGTTTTTT. The chain employs TRBV3-1 and TRBJ2-2; D is perhaps TRBD2 (5 bases). The CDR3 contains 14 residues. V lost 1 base to trimming and J lost 4 bases, with 7 bases between them. From germline, CDR1 is LGHDT and CDR2 YNNKEL (reference sequence).